Here is one T cell receptor beta chain with its context. What it binds is unknown. The TCR beta profiling, which covered VDJ combination and CDR3 sequence, was carried out using genomic DNA as the template. TCRdb re-called the reads with MiXCR, one entry per CDR3 protein. The sample consists of about 190,000 distinct CDR3 sequences, around half of them appearing once. The sample originates from a study of CD8+CD57+ T cells in acquired aplastic anemia. Study in general: Yields of DNA that came from sorted CD4+ and CD8+ cells averaged around 3 ug. Roughly 9.8 million reads, on average, were obtained for CD4+ cells from healthy donors.

Trimming shortened V by 1 base and J by 6 bases, and 18 bases separated the two germline ends. The CDR3 is 16 residues long. CDR1 is MGHRA and CDR2 is YSYEKL in the germline V gene. Study-wide points: Between the patient and control groups, CD8+ Simpson's diversity did not differ significantly. Overlap between patients and controls comprised 25 to 30 CD8+ CDR3 sequences.

The V gene is TRBV4-1, the J gene TRBJ1-2; a possible D gene is TRBD1 (6 bases). This clonotype was obtained from a human donor in good health, serving as a control. Sequencing used sorted CD4+, CD8+, or CD8+CD57+ T cells (not recorded which) from PBMCs. For the CDR3, the DNA is TGCGCCAGCAGCCAAGGAGTAATTTCGGGGGGCCATGGCTACACCTTC. Its translation: CASSQGVISGGHGYTF.